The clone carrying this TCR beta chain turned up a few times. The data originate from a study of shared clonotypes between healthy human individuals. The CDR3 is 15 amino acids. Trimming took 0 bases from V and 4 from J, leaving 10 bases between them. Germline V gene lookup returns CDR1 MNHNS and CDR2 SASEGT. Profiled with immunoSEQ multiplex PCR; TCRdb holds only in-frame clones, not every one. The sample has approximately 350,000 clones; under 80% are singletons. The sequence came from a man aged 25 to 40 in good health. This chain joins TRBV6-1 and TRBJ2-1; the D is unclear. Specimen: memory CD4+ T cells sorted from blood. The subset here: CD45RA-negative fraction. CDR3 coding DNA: TGTGCCAGCAGTGAAGCCTTGTTAGGGTACAATGAGCAGTTCTTC. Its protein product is CASSEALLGYNEQFF.